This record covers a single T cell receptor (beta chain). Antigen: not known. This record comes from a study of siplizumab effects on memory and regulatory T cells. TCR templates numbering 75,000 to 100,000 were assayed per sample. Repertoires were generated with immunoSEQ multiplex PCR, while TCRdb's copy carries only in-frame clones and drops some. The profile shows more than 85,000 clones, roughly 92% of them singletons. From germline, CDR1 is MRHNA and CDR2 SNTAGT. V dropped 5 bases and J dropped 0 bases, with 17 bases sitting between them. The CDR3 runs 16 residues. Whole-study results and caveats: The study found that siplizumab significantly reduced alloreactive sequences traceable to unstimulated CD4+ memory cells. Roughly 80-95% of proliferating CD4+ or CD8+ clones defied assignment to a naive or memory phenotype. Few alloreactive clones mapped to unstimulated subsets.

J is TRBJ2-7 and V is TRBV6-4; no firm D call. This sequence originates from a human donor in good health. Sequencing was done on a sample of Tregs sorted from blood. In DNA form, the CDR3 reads TGTGCCAGCAGTCAAGAGGCAGGTTGGGGCTCCTACGAGCAGTACTTC. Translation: CASSQEAGWGSYEQYF.